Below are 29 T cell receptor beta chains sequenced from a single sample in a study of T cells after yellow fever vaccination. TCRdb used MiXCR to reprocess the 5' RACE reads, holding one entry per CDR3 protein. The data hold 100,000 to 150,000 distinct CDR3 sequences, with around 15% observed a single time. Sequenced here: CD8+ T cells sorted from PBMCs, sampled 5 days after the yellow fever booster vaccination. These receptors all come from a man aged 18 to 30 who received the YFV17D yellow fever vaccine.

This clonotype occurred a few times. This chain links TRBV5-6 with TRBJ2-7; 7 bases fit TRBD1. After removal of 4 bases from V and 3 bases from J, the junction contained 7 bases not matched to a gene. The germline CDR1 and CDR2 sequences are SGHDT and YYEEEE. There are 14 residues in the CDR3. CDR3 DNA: TGTGCCAGCAGCGTACAGGGGAACGACTACGAGCAGTACTTC. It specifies CASSVQGNDYEQYF. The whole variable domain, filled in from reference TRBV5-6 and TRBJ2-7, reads DAGVTQSPTHLIKTRGQQVTLRCSPKSGHDTVSWYQQALGQGPQFIFQYYEEEERQRGNFPDRFSGHQFPNYSSELNVNALLLGDSALYLCASSVQGNDYEQYFGPGTRLTVT.

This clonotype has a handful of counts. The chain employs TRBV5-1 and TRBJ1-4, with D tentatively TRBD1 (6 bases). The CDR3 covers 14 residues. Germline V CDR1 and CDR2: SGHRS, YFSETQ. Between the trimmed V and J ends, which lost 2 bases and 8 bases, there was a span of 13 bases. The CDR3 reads CASSFRGLQEKLFF. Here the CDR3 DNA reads TGCGCCAGCAGCTTCCGGGGGCTCCAAGAAAAACTGTTTTTT.

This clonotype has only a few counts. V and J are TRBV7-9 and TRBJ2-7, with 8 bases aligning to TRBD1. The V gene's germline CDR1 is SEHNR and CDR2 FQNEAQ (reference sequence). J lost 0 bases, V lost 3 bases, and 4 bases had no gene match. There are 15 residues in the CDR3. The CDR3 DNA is TGTGCCAGCAGCTTTTTAACAGGGGGCTCCTACGAGCAGTACGTC. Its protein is CASSFLTGGSYEQYV.

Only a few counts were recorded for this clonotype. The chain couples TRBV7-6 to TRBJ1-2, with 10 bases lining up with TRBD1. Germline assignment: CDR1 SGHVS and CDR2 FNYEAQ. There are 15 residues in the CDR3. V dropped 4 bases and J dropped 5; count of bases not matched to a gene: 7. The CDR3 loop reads CASSWTGTGDYGYTF. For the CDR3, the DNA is TGTGCCAGCAGCTGGACCGGGACAGGGGATTATGGCTACACCTTC.

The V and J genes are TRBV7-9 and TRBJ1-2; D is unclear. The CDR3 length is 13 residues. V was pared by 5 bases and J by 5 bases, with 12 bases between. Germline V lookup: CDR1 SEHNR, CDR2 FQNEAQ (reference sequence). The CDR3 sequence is CASSPGVRYGYTF. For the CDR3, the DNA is TGTGCCAGCAGCCCCGGGGTTCGGTATGGCTACACCTTC.

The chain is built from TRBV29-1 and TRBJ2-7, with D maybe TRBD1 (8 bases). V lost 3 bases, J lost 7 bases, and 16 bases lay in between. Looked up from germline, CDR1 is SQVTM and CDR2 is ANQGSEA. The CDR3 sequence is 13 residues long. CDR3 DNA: TGCAGCGTTGATACAGGGGGGGCTTTTGAGCAGTACTTC. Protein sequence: CSVDTGGAFEQYF.

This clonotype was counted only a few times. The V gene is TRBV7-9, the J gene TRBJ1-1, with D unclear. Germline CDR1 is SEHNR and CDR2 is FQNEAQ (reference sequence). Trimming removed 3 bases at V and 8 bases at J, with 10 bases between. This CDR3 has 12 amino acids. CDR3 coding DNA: TGTGCCAGCAGCTTTGGCGGACGAGAAGCTTTCTTT. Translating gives CASSFGGREAFF.

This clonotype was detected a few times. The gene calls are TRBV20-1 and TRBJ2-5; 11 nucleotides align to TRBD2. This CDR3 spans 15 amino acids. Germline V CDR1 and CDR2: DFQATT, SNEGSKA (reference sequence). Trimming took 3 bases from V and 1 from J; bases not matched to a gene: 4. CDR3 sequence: CSASLAGGTQETQYF. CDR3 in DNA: TGCAGTGCTAGCCTAGCGGGGGGCACCCAAGAGACCCAGTACTTC.

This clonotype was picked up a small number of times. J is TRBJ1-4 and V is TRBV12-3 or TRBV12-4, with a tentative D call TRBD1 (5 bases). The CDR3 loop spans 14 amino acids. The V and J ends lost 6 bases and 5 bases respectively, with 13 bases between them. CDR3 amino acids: CASRPGTGNEKLFF. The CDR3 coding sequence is TGTGCCAGCAGACCCGGGACGGGAAATGAAAAACTGTTTTTT.

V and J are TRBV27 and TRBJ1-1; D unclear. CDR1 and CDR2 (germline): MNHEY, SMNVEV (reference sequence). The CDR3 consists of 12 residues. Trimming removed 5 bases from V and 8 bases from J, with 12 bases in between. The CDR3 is CASSSRGLEAFF. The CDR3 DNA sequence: TGTGCCAGCAGTAGCCGGGGTCTCGAAGCTTTCTTT.

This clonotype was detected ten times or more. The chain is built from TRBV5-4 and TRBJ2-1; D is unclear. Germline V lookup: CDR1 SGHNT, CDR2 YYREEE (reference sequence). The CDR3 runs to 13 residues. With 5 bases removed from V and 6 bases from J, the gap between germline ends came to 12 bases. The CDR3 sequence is CASSEESPNEQFF. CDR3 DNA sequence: TGTGCCAGCAGTGAAGAGTCCCCCAATGAGCAGTTCTTC.

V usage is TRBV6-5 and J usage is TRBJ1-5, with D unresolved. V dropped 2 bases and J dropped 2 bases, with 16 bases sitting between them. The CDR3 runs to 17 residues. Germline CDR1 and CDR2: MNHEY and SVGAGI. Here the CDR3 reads CASSYRPPGRGNQPQHF. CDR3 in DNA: TGTGCCAGCAGTTACCGTCCTCCGGGTCGGGGCAATCAGCCCCAGCATTTT.

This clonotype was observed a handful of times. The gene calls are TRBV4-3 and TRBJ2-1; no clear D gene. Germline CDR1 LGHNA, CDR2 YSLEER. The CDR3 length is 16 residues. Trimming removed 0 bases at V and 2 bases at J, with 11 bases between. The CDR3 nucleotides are TGCGCCAGCAGCCAAGATGTCGCGACCCCCTACAATGAGCAGTTCTTC. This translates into CASSQDVATPYNEQFF.

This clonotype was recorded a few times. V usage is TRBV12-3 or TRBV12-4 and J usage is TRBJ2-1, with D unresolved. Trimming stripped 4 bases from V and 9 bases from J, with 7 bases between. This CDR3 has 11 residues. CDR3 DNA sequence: TGTGCCAGCAGTTCACCTCTTGAGCAGTTCTTC. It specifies CASSSPLEQFF.

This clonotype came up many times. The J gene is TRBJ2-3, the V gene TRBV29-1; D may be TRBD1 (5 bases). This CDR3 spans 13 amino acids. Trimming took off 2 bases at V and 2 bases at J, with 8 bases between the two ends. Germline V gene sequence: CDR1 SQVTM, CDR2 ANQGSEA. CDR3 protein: CSVEQGFTDTQYF. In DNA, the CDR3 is TGCAGCGTTGAACAGGGTTTCACAGATACGCAGTATTTT.

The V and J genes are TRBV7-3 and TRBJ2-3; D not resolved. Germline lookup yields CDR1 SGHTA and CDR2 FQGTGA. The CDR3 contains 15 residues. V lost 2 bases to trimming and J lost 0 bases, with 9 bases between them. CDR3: CASSLRIASTDTQYF. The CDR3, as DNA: TGTGCCAGCAGCTTACGTATAGCTAGCACAGATACGCAGTATTTT.

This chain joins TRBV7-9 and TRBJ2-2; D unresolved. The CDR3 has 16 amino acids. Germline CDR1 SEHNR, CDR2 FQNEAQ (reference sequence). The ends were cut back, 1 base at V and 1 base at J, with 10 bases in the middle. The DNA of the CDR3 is TGTGCCAGCAGCTTAGACCGCCCGTGGAACACCGGGGAGCTGTTTTTT. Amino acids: CASSLDRPWNTGELFF.

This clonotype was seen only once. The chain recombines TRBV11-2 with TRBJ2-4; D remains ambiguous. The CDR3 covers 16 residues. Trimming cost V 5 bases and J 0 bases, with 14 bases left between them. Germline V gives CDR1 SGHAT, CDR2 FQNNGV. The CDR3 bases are TGTGCCAGCAGCCCCTCGCTGGGCCTAGCCAAAAACATTCAGTACTTC. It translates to CASSPSLGLAKNIQYF.

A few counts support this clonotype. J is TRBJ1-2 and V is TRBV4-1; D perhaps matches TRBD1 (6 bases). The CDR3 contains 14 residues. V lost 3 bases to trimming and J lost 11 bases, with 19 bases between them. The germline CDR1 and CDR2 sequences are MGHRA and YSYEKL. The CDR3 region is CASSQPQGWVKYTF. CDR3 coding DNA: TGCGCCAGCAGCCAGCCACAGGGTTGGGTTAAGTACACCTTC.

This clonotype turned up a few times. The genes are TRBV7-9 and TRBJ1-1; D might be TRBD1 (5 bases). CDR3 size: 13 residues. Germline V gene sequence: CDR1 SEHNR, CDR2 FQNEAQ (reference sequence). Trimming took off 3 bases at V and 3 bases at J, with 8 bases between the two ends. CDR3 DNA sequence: TGTGCCAGCAGCTTGGGGCCGTACACTGAAGCTTTCTTT. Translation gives CASSLGPYTEAFF. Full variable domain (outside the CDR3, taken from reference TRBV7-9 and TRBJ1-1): DTGVSQNPRHKITKRGQNVTFRCDPISEHNRLYWYRQTLGQGPEFLTYFQNEAQLEKSRLLSDRFSAERPKGSFSTLEIQRTEQGDSAMYLCASSLGPYTEAFFGQGTRLTVV.

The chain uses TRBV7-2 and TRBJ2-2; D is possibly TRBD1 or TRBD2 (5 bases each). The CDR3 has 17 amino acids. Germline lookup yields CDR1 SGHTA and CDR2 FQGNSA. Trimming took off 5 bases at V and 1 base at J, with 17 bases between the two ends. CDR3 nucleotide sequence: TGTGCCAGCAGCCGTCCTAGGGACGGCGTGAACACCGGGGAGCTGTTTTTT. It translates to CASSRPRDGVNTGELFF.

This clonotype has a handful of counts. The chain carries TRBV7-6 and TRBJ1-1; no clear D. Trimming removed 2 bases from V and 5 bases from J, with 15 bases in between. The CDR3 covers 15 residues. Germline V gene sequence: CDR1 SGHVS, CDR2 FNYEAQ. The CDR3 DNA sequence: TGTGCCAGCAGCTTACCGGATGGGGTAGGGACTGAAGCTTTCTTT. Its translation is CASSLPDGVGTEAFF.

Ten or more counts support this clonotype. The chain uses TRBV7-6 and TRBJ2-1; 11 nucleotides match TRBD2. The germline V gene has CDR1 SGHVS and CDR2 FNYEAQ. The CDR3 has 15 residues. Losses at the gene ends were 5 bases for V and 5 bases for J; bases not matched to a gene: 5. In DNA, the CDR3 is TGTGCCAGCAGCCCCCTAGCGGGGGGAGACAATGAGCAGTTCTTC. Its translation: CASSPLAGGDNEQFF.

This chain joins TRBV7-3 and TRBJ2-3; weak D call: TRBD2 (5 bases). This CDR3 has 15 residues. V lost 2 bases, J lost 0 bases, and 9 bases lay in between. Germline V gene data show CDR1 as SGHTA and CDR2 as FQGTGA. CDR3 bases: TGTGCCAGCAGCTTAGTTACGGGGAGCACAGATACGCAGTATTTT. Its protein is CASSLVTGSTDTQYF.

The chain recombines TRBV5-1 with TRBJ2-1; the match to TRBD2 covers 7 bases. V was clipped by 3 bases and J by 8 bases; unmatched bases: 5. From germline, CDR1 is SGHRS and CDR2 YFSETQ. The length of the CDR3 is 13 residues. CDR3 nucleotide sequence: TGCGCCAGCAGCTGGGCGGGGGTCGATGAGCAGTTCTTC. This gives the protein CASSWAGVDEQFF.

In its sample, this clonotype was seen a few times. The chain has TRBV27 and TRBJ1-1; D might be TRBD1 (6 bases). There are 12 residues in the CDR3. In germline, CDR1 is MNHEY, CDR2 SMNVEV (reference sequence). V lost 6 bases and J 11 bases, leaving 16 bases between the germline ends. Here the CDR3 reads CASSPEGGHAFF. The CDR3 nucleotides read TGTGCCAGCAGCCCCGAGGGGGGGCATGCTTTCTTT.

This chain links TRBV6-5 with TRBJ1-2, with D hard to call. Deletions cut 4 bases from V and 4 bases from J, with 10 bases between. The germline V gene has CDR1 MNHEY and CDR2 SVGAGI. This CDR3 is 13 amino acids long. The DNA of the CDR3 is TGTGCCAGCAGTTCGGGGATGTTCTATGGCTACACCTTC. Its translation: CASSSGMFYGYTF.

CDR3 coding DNA: TGTGCCAGCAGCCAATGGGGCTCCTACGAGCAGTACGTC. Its protein product is CASSQWGSYEQYV. The rearrangement uses TRBV14 and TRBJ2-7; no firm D call. V gave up 2 bases and J gave up 0 bases, with 5 bases separating them. Germline V gene sequence: CDR1 SGHDN, CDR2 FVKESK. The CDR3 runs to 13 residues.

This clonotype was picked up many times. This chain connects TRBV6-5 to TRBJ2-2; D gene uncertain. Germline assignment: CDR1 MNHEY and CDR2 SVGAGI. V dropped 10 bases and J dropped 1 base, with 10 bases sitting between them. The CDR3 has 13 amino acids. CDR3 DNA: TGTGCCATTTCTAGGAGGAACACCGGGGAGCTGTTTTTT. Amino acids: CAISRRNTGELFF.